These 22 T cell receptor beta chains originate from one sample sequenced in a study of T cell clonality in common variable immunodeficiency. Study-level points and caveats: Fewer deletions and N-nucleotide insertions were reportedly seen in common variable immunodeficiency TCR beta sequences.

Sequencing was performed with immunoSEQ multiplex PCR; in TCRdb, only in-frame clones are kept and a portion is missing. This sample carries about 26,000 clones and no singletons, and 24% goes to the top ten. Their antigens remain unidentified. The sample consisted of peripheral blood mononuclear cells. The source is a human donor with common variable immunodeficiency.

This clone was counted many times. The read halts 3 residues ahead of the CDR3 end, with the missing end drawn from the germline J gene. The chain links TRBV5-3 to TRBJ2-5; TRBD1 is a possible D gene (6 bases). TRBV5-3 counts as an open reading frame of uncertain function. The CDR3 spans 14 residues. Trimming pared 7 bases from V and 3 bases from J, leaving 16 bases between. The CDR3 loop is CARSLYAGEETQYF. The part of the CDR3 DNA that was read is TGTGCCAGATCCCTCTATGCAGGGGAAGAGACC.

This clone was recorded at least ten times. Coverage ceases 3 residues before the CDR3 finishes, and the germline J gene fills in the end. The chain carries TRBV5-6 and TRBJ2-1; a possible D gene is TRBD2 (6 bases). Germline assignment: CDR1 SGHDT and CDR2 YYEEEE. The ends were cut back, 5 bases at V and 2 bases at J, with 14 bases in the middle. This CDR3 has 15 residues. CDR3: CASSSKGRPYNEQFF. The sequenced part of the CDR3 DNA is TGTGCCAGCAGTTCAAAGGGGAGGCCCTACAATGAG.

This clone was seen at least ten times. The sequenced fragment ends 3 residues before the CDR3 boundary, so the rest is inferred from the germline J gene. The genes are TRBV5-1 and TRBJ2-7; unclear D gene. The CDR3 runs to 13 residues. Germline V gene sequence: CDR1 SGHRS, CDR2 YFSETQ. The V end was cut by 1 base, the J end by 0 bases, with 5 bases between. The sequenced part of the CDR3 DNA is TGCGCCAGCAGCTTGCTCAGCTCCTACGAG. The encoded protein is CASSLLSSYE. The full CDR3 reads CASSLLSSYEQYF.

The sample holds a few counts of this clone. Read data end 3 residues before the CDR3 end; the end is taken from the germline J gene. V and J are TRBV10-1 and TRBJ2-5; D ambiguous. Trimming removed 9 bases from V and 5 bases from J, with 19 bases in between. The CDR3 covers 14 residues. CDR1 is WNHNN, CDR2 SYGVQD, per germline (reference sequence). Partial CDR3 DNA: TGCGCCAGACCGCCGAAAGAGCTGTGGGAGACC. Translation gives CARPPKELWET. The whole CDR3 protein reads CARPPKELWETQYF.

This clone is medium-sized. The read stops 3 residues short of the end of the CDR3; the missing end is completed from the germline J gene. The chain carries TRBV7-9 and TRBJ1-2; weak D call: TRBD1 (6 bases). This CDR3 contains 14 residues. Trimming cost V 6 bases and J 5 bases, with 16 bases left between them. Germline values: CDR1 SEHNR, CDR2 FQNEAQ (reference sequence). CDR3 sequence reads: CASSQGGDLYGYTF. The CDR3 bases that were read are TGTGCCAGCAGTCAAGGGGGGGACCTATATGGC.

This clone was counted many times. The read halts 3 residues ahead of the CDR3 end, with the missing end drawn from the germline J gene. V and J are TRBV29-1 and TRBJ2-1, with 13 bases fitting TRBD2. Germline V gene lookup returns CDR1 SQVTM and CDR2 ANQGSEA. J lost 2 bases, V lost 4 bases, and 11 bases had no gene match. The CDR3 sequence is 18 residues long. The CDR3: CSVVPGLAGEGTYNEQFF. The sequenced CDR3 bases are TGCAGCGTTGTCCCAGGACTAGCGGGAGAGGGAACCTACAATGAG.

As concerns this clone: The CDR3 end is not reached by the read, which stops 3 residues before it; the germline J gene fills it in. The rearrangement uses TRBV19 and TRBJ1-4; 8 bases align to TRBD1. Per germline, CDR1 LNHDA and CDR2 SQIVND (reference sequence). Trimming at V came to 4 bases and at J to 8 bases, leaving 3 bases not matched to a gene. CDR3 size: 13 residues. The CDR3 region is CASSNRGGEKLFF. The sequenced part of the CDR3 DNA is TGTGCCAGTAGTAACAGGGGGGGCGAAAAA.

This clone showed up just a few times. With the read ending 3 residues before the CDR3 end, the germline J gene is used to fill in that end. V and J are TRBV18 and TRBJ1-3; D is uncertain. The V gene's germline CDR1 is KGHSH and CDR2 LQKENI. Trimming took off 0 bases at V and 8 bases at J, with 5 bases between the two ends. The length of the CDR3 is 12 residues. The CDR3 spells CASSPPGDTIYF. CDR3 DNA (partial): TGTGCCAGCTCACCACCCGGGGACACC. The whole variable domain, remainder taken from reference TRBV18 and TRBJ1-3, is NAGVMQNPRHLVRRRGQEARLRCSPMKGHSHVYWYRQLPEEGLKFMVYLQKENIIDESGMPKERFSAEFPKEGPSILRIQQVVRGDSAAYFCASSPPGDTIYFGEGSWLTVV.

This clone was counted at least ten times. The junction departs from germline at one end; a sequencing error may be responsible. The read ends 3 residues early relative to the CDR3; the germline J gene fills the gap. The chain joins TRBV5-1 to TRBJ2-1; perhaps TRBD2 as D (6 bases). This CDR3 has 13 residues. Germline values: CDR1 SGHRS, CDR2 YFSETQ. The CDR3 reads CASKRDSHNEQFF. Partial CDR3 DNA: TGCGCCAGCAAACGGGACTCCCACAATGAG.

At least ten counts were recorded for this clone. The CDR3 is cut off 3 residues early in the read; its end comes from the germline J gene. The chain joins TRBV5-6 to TRBJ1-2; D call uncertain. Trimming stripped 1 base from V and 7 bases from J, with 5 bases between. Germline assignment: CDR1 SGHDT and CDR2 YYEEEE. The CDR3 is 11 residues long. Partial CDR3 DNA: TGTGCCAGCAGCTTGAGCTCTGGC. Encoded protein: CASSLSSG. The full CDR3 reads CASSLSSGYTF.

The table lists this clone with many counts. The read terminates 3 residues ahead of where the CDR3 ends, so the germline J gene completes it. V is TRBV20-1 and J is TRBJ2-5; 10 nucleotides match TRBD2. J gave up 4 bases and V 6 bases, and 11 bases lay outside the gene matches. CDR1 DFQATT and CDR2 SNEGSKA come from the germline V gene (reference sequence). The CDR3 is made up of 15 amino acids. The covered CDR3 bases are TGCAGTGCGCCCTTCCCAGCGGGGGGGCTAGAGACC. It is translated as CSAPFPAGGLET. The CDR3 reads in full as CSAPFPAGGLETQYF.

A few counts support this clone. The CDR3 is cut off 3 residues early in the read; its end comes from the germline J gene. This chain connects TRBV2 to TRBJ2-1, with 7 bases fitting TRBD2. Trimming took 1 base from V and 7 from J; bases not matched to a gene: 7. Germline lookup yields CDR1 SNHLY and CDR2 FYNNEI. The CDR3 has 15 amino acids. Here the CDR3 reads CASSEGTSGKNEQFF. Incomplete CDR3 DNA: TGTGCCAGCAGTGAAGGGACTAGTGGGAAAAATGAG.

This clone was detected a few times. Read sequence stops 3 residues before the CDR3 end, and the germline J gene provides the missing end. In the same sample, other DNA sequences code for this CDR3. The gene calls are TRBV18 and TRBJ2-7, with D perhaps TRBD1 (5 bases). The CDR3 is 13 residues long. Trimming removed 8 bases from V and 4 bases from J, with 15 bases in between. In germline, CDR1 is KGHSH, CDR2 LQKENI. The part of the CDR3 DNA that was read is TGTGCCAGCAAACAATATGGGGCATACGAG. As protein: CASKQYGAYE. The full CDR3 protein is CASKQYGAYEQYF.

In this sample, this clone turned up many times. The CDR3 goes on 3 residues after the read ends, and that part is filled in from the germline J gene. The chain carries TRBV29-1 and TRBJ2-7; TRBD2 aligns across 8 bases. This CDR3 is 14 amino acids long. Germline V gene lookup returns CDR1 SQVTM and CDR2 ANQGSEA. V gave up 4 bases and J gave up 6 bases; unmatched junction bases: 11. CDR3 bases read: TGCAGCGTTGTTCAGGGACTAGGGTCGCGCGAG. It specifies CSVVQGLGSRE. In full, the CDR3 is CSVVQGLGSREQYF.

In this sample, this clone turned up many times. With the read ending 3 residues before the CDR3 end, the germline J gene is used to fill in that end. V gene TRBV30 combines with J gene TRBJ1-4; the D gene is possibly TRBD1 (5 bases). The V end lost 8 bases, the J end lost 0 bases, and 10 bases lay between the germline ends. Germline values: CDR1 GTSNPN, CDR2 SVGIG (reference sequence). CDR3 size: 13 residues. Partial CDR3 DNA: TGTGCCGTGGACAATCCAACTAATGAAAAA. It translates to CAVDNPTNEK. The CDR3 in its entirety is CAVDNPTNEKLFF.

This clone was detected ten times or more. The sequence runs out 3 residues before the end of the CDR3; the remainder is reconstructed from the germline J gene. The J gene is TRBJ2-3, the V gene TRBV7-2, with 8 positions matching TRBD2. The CDR3 runs 15 residues. CDR1 is SGHTA and CDR2 is FQGNSA in the germline V gene. The V gene end was trimmed by 4 bases and the J gene end by 2 bases; junction bases not matched to a gene: 5. CDR3 sequence reads: CASSSERGNTDTQYF. The sequenced part of the CDR3 DNA is TGTGCCAGCAGCTCCGAGCGGGGGAACACAGATACG.

This clone occurred many times. The sequenced CDR3 bases are TGTGCCAGCATATACACTGAA. Translating gives CASIYTE. The whole CDR3 is CASIYTEAFF. This sequence joins TRBV2 and TRBJ1-1; D remains unclear. The sequenced fragment ends 3 residues before the CDR3 boundary, so the rest is inferred from the germline J gene. This CDR3 region has 10 residues. V was pared by 7 bases and J by 3 bases, with 3 bases between. From germline, CDR1 is SNHLY and CDR2 FYNNEI.

This clone was detected ten times or more. Coverage ceases 3 residues before the CDR3 finishes, and the germline J gene fills in the end. This chain uses TRBV20-1 with TRBJ2-2, with 8 bases fitting TRBD1. CDR3 length equals 13 residues. V gave up 8 bases and J gave up 5 bases; unmatched junction bases: 7. Germline-derived CDR1 and CDR2 are DFQATT and SNEGSKA (reference sequence). The sequenced part of the CDR3 DNA is TGCAGTAGCGGGCAGGGGGCTACCGGGGAG. It yields the protein CSSGQGATGE. The CDR3 as a whole reads CSSGQGATGELFF.

This clone was seen at least ten times. Read data end 3 residues before the CDR3 end; the end is taken from the germline J gene. This chain joins TRBV7-8 and TRBJ2-1; 10 bases line up with TRBD1. Germline-derived CDR1 and CDR2 are SGHVS and FQNEAQ. The CDR3 contains 16 residues. V lost 1 base to trimming and J lost 6 bases; unmatched junction nucleotides: 6. Here the CDR3 reads CASSLVLGQGINEQFF. The DNA read from the CDR3 is TGTGCCAGCAGCTTAGTATTGGGACAGGGGATCAATGAG.

In its sample, this clone was seen many times. The CDR3 extends 3 residues past the end of the read, so its final part is completed from the germline J gene. This sequence joins TRBV5-4 and TRBJ2-5; possible D gene TRBD1, 6 bases. Germline V CDR1 and CDR2: SGHNT, YYREEE (reference sequence). The CDR3 is 15 residues long. V lost 2 bases, J lost 0 bases, and 11 bases lay in between. The DNA read from the CDR3 is TGTGCCAGCAGCTTCTTCACAGGGTACCAAGAGACC. Translation: CASSFFTGYQET. Given in full, the CDR3 is CASSFFTGYQETQYF.

This clone was recorded many times. The sequenced fragment ends 3 residues before the CDR3 boundary, so the rest is inferred from the germline J gene. The chain combines TRBV29-1 with TRBJ2-1; tentatively, D is TRBD1 (5 bases). Germline CDR1 and CDR2: SQVTM and ANQGSEA. CDR3 length equals 15 residues. V gave up 4 bases and J gave up 6 bases, with 19 bases separating them. Partial CDR3 DNA: TGCAGCGTTGCTTCCAGGGCGGTTCCAGGCAATGAG. Its protein product is CSVASRAVPGNE. The full CDR3 reads CSVASRAVPGNEQFF.

This clone was counted ten times or more. CDR3 loop: CSARASGLYNEQFF. The sequenced part of the CDR3 DNA is TGCAGTGCTAGAGCTAGCGGGTTGTACAATGAG. The chain uses TRBV20-1 and TRBJ2-1, with 8 bases identical to TRBD2. The sequence runs out 3 residues before the end of the CDR3; the remainder is reconstructed from the germline J gene. There are 14 residues in the CDR3. With V trimmed by 1 base and J by 4 bases, 3 bases remained unmatched. The V gene's germline CDR1 is DFQATT and CDR2 SNEGSKA (reference sequence).